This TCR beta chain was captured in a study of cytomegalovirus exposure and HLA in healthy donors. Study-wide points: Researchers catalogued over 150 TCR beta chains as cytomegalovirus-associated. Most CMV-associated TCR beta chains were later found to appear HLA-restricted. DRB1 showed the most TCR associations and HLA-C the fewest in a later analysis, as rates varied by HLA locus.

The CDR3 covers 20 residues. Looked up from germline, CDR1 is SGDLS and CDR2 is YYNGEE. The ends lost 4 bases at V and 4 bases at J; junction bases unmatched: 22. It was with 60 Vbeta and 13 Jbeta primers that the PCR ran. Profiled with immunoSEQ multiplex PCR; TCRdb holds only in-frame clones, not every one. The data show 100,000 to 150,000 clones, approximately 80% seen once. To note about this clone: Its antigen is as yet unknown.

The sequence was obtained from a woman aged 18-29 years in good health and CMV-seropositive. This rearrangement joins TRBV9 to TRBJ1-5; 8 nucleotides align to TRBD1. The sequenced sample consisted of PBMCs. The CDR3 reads CASSLRTGMIGSIGNQPQHF. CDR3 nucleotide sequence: TGTGCCAGCAGCCTTCGGACAGGGATGATCGGATCCATCGGGAATCAGCCCCAGCATTTT.